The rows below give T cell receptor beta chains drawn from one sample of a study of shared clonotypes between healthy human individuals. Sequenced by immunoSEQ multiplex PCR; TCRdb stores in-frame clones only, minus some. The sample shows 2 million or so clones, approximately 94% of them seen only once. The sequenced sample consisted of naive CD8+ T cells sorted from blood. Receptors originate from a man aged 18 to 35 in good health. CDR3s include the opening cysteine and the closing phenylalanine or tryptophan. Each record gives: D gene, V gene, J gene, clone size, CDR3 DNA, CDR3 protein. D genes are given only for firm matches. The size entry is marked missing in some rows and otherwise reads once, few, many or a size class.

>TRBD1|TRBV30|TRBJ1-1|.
TGTGCCTGGAGTGGGACAGGTGTCACTGAAGCTTTCTTT
CAWSGTGVTEAFF
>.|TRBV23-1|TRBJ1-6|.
TGCGCCAGCAGTCAATCCCGGGACACCAAAAGTCATAATTCACCCCTCCACTTT
CASSQSRDTKSHNSPLHF
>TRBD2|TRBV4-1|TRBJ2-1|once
TGCGCCAGCAGCTCTCAGCGGGGGGATTACAATGAGCAGTTCTTC
CASSSQRGDYNEQFF
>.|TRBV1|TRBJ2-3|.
TGCACCAGCAGCCTGTGGACGCGCGCGACAGATACGCAGTATTTT
CTSSLWTRATDTQYF
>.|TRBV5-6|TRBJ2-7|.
TGTGCCAGCAGCTTGACAGCAACTGTCTACGAGCAGTACTTC
CASSLTATVYEQYF
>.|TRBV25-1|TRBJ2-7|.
TGTGCCAGCAGTGAATTGAGGCAGGGCCCCTACGAGCAGTACTTC
CASSELRQGPYEQYF
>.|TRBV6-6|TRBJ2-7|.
TGTGCCAGCAGTTACAGGAGGGAGCAGTACTTC
CASSYRREQYF
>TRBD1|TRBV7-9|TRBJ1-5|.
TGTGCCAGCAGCTCATCGGACAGGAGTAGCAATCAGCCCCAGCATTTT
CASSSSDRSSNQPQHF
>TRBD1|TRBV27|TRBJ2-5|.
TGTGCCAGCGGGACAGGGGTTAGGCCAGAGACCCAGTACTTC
CASGTGVRPETQYF
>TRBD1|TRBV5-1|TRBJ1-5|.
TGCGCCAGCAGCTACACAGGGGGCGGTCAGCCCCAGCATTTT
CASSYTGGGQPQHF
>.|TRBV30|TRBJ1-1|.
TGTGCCCAAGGGACGGTGATGAACACTGAAGCTTTCTTT
CAQGTVMNTEAFF
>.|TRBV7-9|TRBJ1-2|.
TGTGCCAGCAGCTTAGGGACAGACAACTATGGCTACACCTTC
CASSLGTDNYGYTF
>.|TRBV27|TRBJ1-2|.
TGTGCCAGCAGTTTATTTTCAGGGGATGGCTACACCTTC
CASSLFSGDGYTF